The source of this T cell receptor beta chain is a study of monozygotic twins with inflammatory bowel disease. TCRalpha and TCRbeta cDNA went through nested PCRs of around 16 and 10 cycles, two in total. TCRdb reprocessed the 5' RACE reads and stores each CDR3 protein as one record, lacking DNA. This listing includes a few hundred thousand distinct CDR3 sequences. Total RNA isolation used whole blood (no T cell sorting was performed). CDR3 length equals 15 residues. Germline loops: CDR1 SGHRS, CDR2 YFSETQ. Notes on this clonotype: Its antigen remains unidentified.

General study results and limits: Healthy twins shared more clonotypes with others than IBD patients, most markedly active ones. A lone strong IBD-associated signal or clonotype found no support.

The receptor's source is a human donor with ulcerative colitis or Crohn's disease, or a healthy co-twin of an affected twin (not recorded which). The V gene is TRBV5-1, the J gene TRBJ2-5; checking the TCRdb D call of TRBD1 is not possible without DNA. The sequenced sample consisted of blood. CDR3 protein: CASSVAGTVQETQYF.